Below, 13 T cell receptor beta chains from the same sample are listed, as sequenced in a study of T cells after yellow fever vaccination. TCRdb re-analysed the 5' RACE reads in MiXCR, keeping a single row per CDR3 protein. The repertoire consists of about 340,000 distinct CDR3 sequences, with around an eighth occurring once and the leading ten covering 2.5% to 4%. The material sequenced was CD4+ T cells sorted from PBMCs, taken 15 days after the yellow fever booster vaccination. All receptors come from a man between 18 and 29 years old who received the YFV17D yellow fever vaccine.

This clonotype was seen repeatedly, ten times or more. The genes are TRBV4-2 and TRBJ2-2; 9 bases line up with TRBD1. Trimming at V came to 0 bases and at J to 3 bases, leaving 5 bases not matched to a gene. CDR3 size: 17 residues. The germline gives CDR1 LGHNA, CDR2 YNFKEQ. The CDR3 sequence: CASSQDRRTGDTGELFF. CDR3 sequence (DNA): TGTGCCAGCAGCCAAGATAGGAGGACAGGGGACACCGGGGAGCTGTTTTTT.

As regards this clonotype: Given the absence of the conserved phenylalanine or tryptophan at the CDR3 end, a read error is likely. The DNA is omitted, as the CDR3 cannot be located on it reliably, and the CDR3 follows TCRdb's listing. The rearrangement joins TRBV7-2 to TRBJ2-5; whether TRBD1, the table's D call, matches the DNA was not checked. The CDR3 length is 12 residues, termini included. Per germline, CDR1 SGHTA and CDR2 FQGNSA. The CDR3: CASSGNHRRPRL.

CDR3 protein: CASGLAQFF. The CDR3 bases are TGTGCTAGTGGTTTGGCGCAGTTCTTC. V gene TRBV12-5 combines with J gene TRBJ2-1; D gene uncertain. This CDR3 has 9 residues. V was shortened by 1 base and J by 12 bases, with 1 base between the two germline ends. CDR1 is LGHNT, CDR2 FRNRAP, per germline.

This clonotype was found many times. This chain links TRBV12-3 or TRBV12-4 with TRBJ1-2; D gene ambiguous. The length of the CDR3 is 12 residues. Trimming took off 8 bases at V and 5 bases at J, with 12 bases between the two ends. Here the CDR3 DNA reads TGTGCCAGCGGGCGGGGTAGTTATGGCTACACCTTC. Translated: CASGRGSYGYTF.

About this clonotype: A read error may explain this, as a much larger clone is one base away. V usage is TRBV5-1 and J usage is TRBJ2-5; 7 bases map to TRBD1. Trimming removed 3 bases from V and 1 base from J; junction bases left unmatched: 3. Looked up from germline, CDR1 is SGHRS and CDR2 is YFSETQ. This CDR3 has 14 amino acids. The CDR3 loop is CASSWGTAQETQYF. CDR3 in DNA: TGCGCCAGCAGCTGGGGGACAGCCCAAGAGACCCAGTACTTC.

This chain joins TRBV5-6 and TRBJ2-1, with 8 bases that match TRBD1. The CDR3 contains 14 residues. V trimming: 4 bases; J trimming: 3 bases; junction bases outside the gene matches: 3. Per the germline V gene, CDR1 is SGHDT and CDR2 is YYEEEE. CDR3 region: CASSPRGLYNEQFF. CDR3 DNA sequence: TGTGCCAGCAGCCCCAGGGGGCTCTACAATGAGCAGTTCTTC.

The CDR3 DNA sequence: TGTGCTAGTGGCCACCTGAGGGAAGGCGGAACCGGGGAGCTGTTTTTT. Residues: CASGHLREGGTGELFF. The rearrangement joins TRBV12-5 to TRBJ2-2; D might be TRBD2 (5 bases). The CDR3 loop spans 16 amino acids. Trimming pared 6 bases from V and 5 bases from J, leaving 19 bases between. The germline V gene encodes CDR1 LGHNT and CDR2 FRNRAP.

Ten or more counts support this clonotype. The chain carries TRBV15 and TRBJ2-7; D remains ambiguous. The V gene's germline CDR1 is LNHNV and CDR2 YYDKDF (reference sequence). Trimming removed 3 bases from V and 0 bases from J, with 12 bases in between. The CDR3 is made up of 15 amino acids. In DNA, the CDR3 is TGTGCCACCAGCAGGATCCCAAGGAGCTCCTACGAGCAGTACTTC. It translates to CATSRIPRSSYEQYF. Variable domain in full (rest from reference TRBV15 and TRBJ2-7): DAMVIQNPRYQVTQFGKPVTLSCSQTLNHNVMYWYQQKSSQAPKLLFHYYDKDFNNEADTPDNFQSRRPNTSFCFLDIRSPGLGDTAMYLCATSRIPRSSYEQYFGPGTRLTVT.

This clonotype appeared a few times. This rearrangement joins TRBV11-2 to TRBJ1-1; D unclear. CDR3 size: 13 residues. Trimming pared 0 bases from V and 11 bases from J, leaving 13 bases between. Germline V gene data show CDR1 as SGHAT and CDR2 as FQNNGV. The DNA for the CDR3 is TGTGCCAGCAGCTTAGAAATCTCCGTGGGCGCTTTCTTT. It specifies CASSLEISVGAFF.

The table lists this clonotype with a few counts. V gene TRBV5-4 combines with J gene TRBJ2-3; D unresolved. The germline V gene has CDR1 SGHNT and CDR2 YYREEE (reference sequence). The CDR3 sequence is 15 residues long. V lost 4 bases and J 4 bases, leaving 16 bases between the germline ends. DNA of the CDR3: TGTGCCAGCAGCGCTACGTGGGCGATCCCAGATACGCAGTATTTT. Its translation is CASSATWAIPDTQYF.

There are a few counts of this clonotype. This chain connects TRBV18 to TRBJ2-1; 7 nucleotides agree with TRBD2. This CDR3 is 14 amino acids long. Trimming cost V 0 bases and J 7 bases; bases outside gene matches: 3. Germline-derived CDR1 and CDR2 are KGHSH and LQKENI. In DNA form, the CDR3 reads TGTGCCAGCTCACCACCCCCTAGCGGTAATGAGCAGTTCTTC. Protein product: CASSPPPSGNEQFF. Looking up the rest from reference TRBV18 and TRBJ2-1 gives the full variable domain: NAGVMQNPRHLVRRRGQEARLRCSPMKGHSHVYWYRQLPEEGLKFMVYLQKENIIDESGMPKERFSAEFPKEGPSILRIQQVVRGDSAAYFCASSPPPSGNEQFFGPGTRLTVL.

CDR3: CATSDLYRGEQFF. The CDR3 nucleotides are TGTGCCACCAGTGATTTGTACAGGGGTGAGCAGTTCTTC. The J gene is TRBJ2-1, the V gene TRBV24-1; 7 positions match TRBD1. Germline CDR1 KGHDR, CDR2 SFDVKD. CDR3 length equals 13 residues. V lost 0 bases to trimming and J lost 9 bases; unmatched junction nucleotides: 1.

There are a few counts of this clonotype. This sequence joins TRBV9 and TRBJ2-3, with 10 bases identical to TRBD2. With V trimmed by 2 bases and J by 1 base, 1 base remained unmatched. Germline loops: CDR1 SGDLS, CDR2 YYNGEE. CDR3 length: 15 amino acids. The CDR3: CASSVSGGGTDTQYF. In DNA form, the CDR3 reads TGTGCCAGCAGCGTCAGCGGGGGGGGCACAGATACGCAGTATTTT.